The 27 T cell receptor beta chains below were found in one sample sequenced in a study of blood T cell repertoires in COVID-19. TCRdb's table, derived via immunoSEQ multiplex PCR, lists solely in-frame clones and lacks some. The sample includes roughly 260,000 clones, roughly 80% of them seen just once. The sequenced material came from peripheral blood. The receptors originated from a woman older than 75 with active or convalescent COVID-19.

This clone was found a few times. The V gene is TRBV7-9, the J gene TRBJ1-2; the D gene is possibly TRBD1 (6 bases). The V end was cut by 1 base, the J end by 8 bases, with 8 bases between. This CDR3 contains 12 residues. CDR1 and CDR2 from the germline V gene are SEHNR and FQNEAQ (reference sequence). The DNA for the CDR3 is TGTGCCAGCAGCTTAGACAGGGAGGGCTACACCTTC. Amino acid sequence: CASSLDREGYTF. The full variable domain, rest sourced from reference TRBV7-9 and TRBJ1-2, is DTGVSQNPRHKITKRGQNVTFRCDPISEHNRLYWYRQTLGQGPEFLTYFQNEAQLEKSRLLSDRFSAERPKGSFSTLEIQRTEQGDSAMYLCASSLDREGYTFGSGTRLTVV.

This chain links TRBV18 with TRBJ2-7; D is uncertain. The germline V gene has CDR1 KGHSH and CDR2 LQKENI. This CDR3 contains 12 residues. V lost 2 bases, J lost 5 bases, and 7 bases lay in between. The CDR3 here is CASSPGLNEQYF. DNA of the CDR3: TGTGCCAGCTCACCAGGGCTCAACGAGCAGTACTTC.

This clone showed up just once. The chain links TRBV30 to TRBJ1-2; D unclear. Per germline, CDR1 GTSNPN and CDR2 SVGIG (reference sequence). The V and J ends lost 0 bases and 4 bases respectively, with 15 bases between them. The CDR3 contains 15 residues. CDR3 amino acids: CAWSVSHLSVYGYTF. The CDR3 nucleotides read TGTGCCTGGAGTGTTTCCCACCTTAGCGTCTATGGCTACACCTTC. Based on the CDR3 plus reference TRBV30 and TRBJ1-2, the full variable domain is SQTIHQWPATLVQPVGSPLSLECTVEGTSNPNLYWYRQAAGRGLQLLFYSVGIGQISSEVPQNLSASRPQDRQFILSSKKLLLSDSGFYLCAWSVSHLSVYGYTFGSGTRLTVV.

The chain joins TRBV27 to TRBJ2-7; D gene unclear. V shed 6 bases and J shed 0 bases, with 12 bases lying between them. In germline, CDR1 is MNHEY, CDR2 SMNVEV (reference sequence). There are 14 residues in the CDR3. This chain's CDR3 is CASSPRQLSYEQYF. In nucleotides, the CDR3 is TGTGCCAGCAGCCCCCGACAACTCTCCTACGAGCAGTACTTC.

Ten or more counts support this clone. The V call is TRBV5-1, the J call TRBJ2-5; D uncertain. Germline V gene sequence: CDR1 SGHRS, CDR2 YFSETQ. This CDR3 region has 12 residues. Trimming removed 3 bases from V and 0 bases from J, with 3 bases in between. The DNA for the CDR3 is TGCGCCAGCAGCTCCTACCAAGAGACCCAGTACTTC. Its protein is CASSSYQETQYF. The variable domain in full, with the rest retrieved from reference TRBV5-1 and TRBJ2-5, is KAGVTQTPRYLIKTRGQQVTLSCSPISGHRSVSWYQQTPGQGLQFLFEYFSETQRNKGNFPGRFSGRQFSNSRSEMNVSTLELGDSALYLCASSSYQETQYFGPGTRLLVL.

With respect to this clone: The germline gene is not matched at one end of the junction; a read error may be the cause. The rearrangement links TRBV7-7 to TRBJ2-3, with TRBD2 identical over 9 bases. CDR1 SSHAT and CDR2 FNYEAQ come from the germline V gene (reference sequence). CDR3 length: 16 residues. CDR3 in amino acids: CASSWGRSGGRNTQYF. In DNA form, the CDR3 reads TGTGCTAGCAGCTGGGGGCGGAGCGGGGGGCGAAATACGCAGTATTTT.

J is TRBJ1-6 and V is TRBV4-1, with no clear D. Trimming removed 0 bases from V and 11 bases from J, with 11 bases in between. Germline CDR1 reads MGHRA; CDR2 reads YSYEKL. The CDR3 consists of 14 residues. DNA of the CDR3: TGCGCCAGCAGCCAAGATCTTCCGGGGACACCCCTCCACTTT. It codes for CASSQDLPGTPLHF.

The J gene is TRBJ1-2, the V gene TRBV27; unclear D gene. Trimming stripped 1 base from V and 2 bases from J, with 5 bases between. The germline V gene has CDR1 MNHEY and CDR2 SMNVEV (reference sequence). This CDR3 is built from 13 residues. CDR3 coding DNA: TGTGCCAGCAGTTTATTGGGCAACTATGGCTACACCTTC. Protein product: CASSLLGNYGYTF.

This rearrangement joins TRBV5-1 to TRBJ2-7; D might be TRBD1 (6 bases). This CDR3 has 15 residues. Trimming removed 1 base from V and 7 bases from J, with 18 bases in between. In germline, CDR1 is SGHRS, CDR2 YFSETQ. The CDR3 nucleotides read TGCGCCAGCAGCTTGAGACAGGCCGAGGGGGTGGAGCAGTACTTC. This translates into CASSLRQAEGVEQYF.

V is TRBV5-1 and J is TRBJ1-3; no clear D gene. Per the germline V gene, CDR1 is SGHRS and CDR2 is YFSETQ. The germline V and J ends were trimmed by 2 bases and 0 bases, with 6 bases remaining between them. The CDR3 has 14 amino acids. This chain's CDR3 is CASSLSRSGNTIYF. DNA of the CDR3: TGCGCCAGCAGCTTATCCCGCTCTGGAAACACCATATATTTT.

The rearrangement links TRBV9 to TRBJ2-5, with 10 bases matching TRBD2. V shed 2 bases and J 5 bases; nucleotides not matched to a gene: 9. The CDR3 covers 16 residues. Germline-derived CDR1 and CDR2 are SGDLS and YYNGEE. The CDR3 spells CASSVSSGGALETQYF. As DNA, the CDR3 is TGTGCCAGCAGCGTGTCAAGCGGGGGGGCCCTGGAGACCCAGTACTTC.

This clone was seen a handful of times. V and J are TRBV6-5 and TRBJ2-2; D gene unclear. The CDR3 totals 14 residues. Germline CDR1 reads MNHEY; CDR2 reads SVGAGI. Trimming took off 5 bases at V and 5 bases at J, with 12 bases between the two ends. The CDR3 is CASSPLLRTGELFF. DNA of the CDR3: TGTGCCAGCAGTCCTCTCCTTCGGACCGGGGAGCTGTTTTTT.

V gene TRBV14 combines with J gene TRBJ2-7, with a weak D call TRBD1 (5 bases). Germline V gene sequence: CDR1 SGHDN, CDR2 FVKESK. CDR3 length: 13 residues. V lost 2 bases and J 5 bases, leaving 10 bases between the germline ends. CDR3 sequence: CASSQQGWDEQYF. CDR3 nucleotide sequence: TGTGCCAGCAGCCAACAGGGATGGGACGAGCAGTACTTC.

The V and J genes are TRBV5-4 and TRBJ1-3, with 9 bases matching TRBD1. Germline values: CDR1 SGHNT, CDR2 YYREEE (reference sequence). Trimming took 5 bases from V and 4 from J; bases not matched to a gene: 10. This CDR3 contains 16 residues. The CDR3 nucleotides read TGTGCCAGCAGGTCGGACAGGGGATCAGAAGGAAACACCATATATTTT. It encodes CASRSDRGSEGNTIYF.

The chain carries TRBV13 and TRBJ2-6; possibly TRBD1 for D (6 bases). CDR1 is PRHDT and CDR2 is FYEKMQ in the germline V gene (reference sequence). CDR3 length: 16 residues. V shed 4 bases and J shed 7 bases, with 17 bases lying between them. The CDR3 spells CASSSSLTGDANVLTF. CDR3 DNA: TGTGCCAGCAGCTCCTCATTGACAGGAGACGCCAACGTCCTGACTTTC.

The V gene is TRBV28, the J gene TRBJ1-3; perhaps TRBD1 as D (6 bases). The CDR3 is made up of 15 amino acids. With 5 bases removed from V and 0 bases from J, the gap between germline ends came to 11 bases. CDR1 is MDHEN, CDR2 SYDVKM, per germline. CDR3 loop: CASSPPGDSGNTIYF. The CDR3 DNA reads TGTGCCAGCAGTCCTCCAGGGGACTCTGGAAACACCATATATTTT.

This sequence joins TRBV27 and TRBJ2-7; 11 bases are a match to TRBD2. Germline V gives CDR1 MNHEY, CDR2 SMNVEV (reference sequence). Germline trimming cut 6 bases from V and 2 bases from J; bases unmatched to any gene: 3. The CDR3 consists of 14 residues. The CDR3, as DNA: TGTGCCAGCAGAGGACTAGCGGGCACCTACGAGCAGTACTTC. Its protein product is CASRGLAGTYEQYF.

J is TRBJ1-2 and V is TRBV9, with TRBD1 matching 9 bases. With V trimmed by 3 bases and J by 5 bases, 8 bases remained unmatched. Germline V gene sequence: CDR1 SGDLS, CDR2 YYNGEE. This CDR3 spans 15 amino acids. The CDR3 region is CASSATNRGRYGYTF. Written as DNA, the CDR3 is TGTGCCAGCAGCGCAACCAACAGGGGGCGATATGGCTACACCTTC.

J is TRBJ1-5 and V is TRBV28; D is perhaps TRBD1 (6 bases). The V gene lost 4 bases and the J gene lost 6 bases, with 19 bases spanning the gap. Per germline, CDR1 MDHEN and CDR2 SYDVKM. The CDR3 totals 16 residues. CDR3 region: CASSSQRRGITQPQHF. The CDR3 DNA reads as TGTGCCAGCAGTTCACAACGCAGGGGTATCACTCAGCCCCAGCATTTT.

CDR3 in amino acids: CASSTQQGRTGELFF. DNA for the CDR3: TGTGCCAGTAGTACTCAACAGGGTCGGACCGGGGAGCTGTTTTTT. V is TRBV19 and J is TRBJ2-2, with D maybe TRBD1 (6 bases). V was cut by 4 bases and J by 5 bases, with 14 bases left in between. Germline loops: CDR1 LNHDA, CDR2 SQIVND (reference sequence). The CDR3 loop spans 15 amino acids.

The CDR3 nucleotides read TGCGCCAGCAGTGCAGGGACTAGCGGCCAAGAGACCCAGTACTTC. Its translation: CASSAGTSGQETQYF. The genes are TRBV10-1 and TRBJ2-5; 11 bases are shared with TRBD2. Per germline, CDR1 WNHNN and CDR2 SYGVQD (reference sequence). The CDR3 contains 15 residues. J lost 1 base, V lost 4 bases, and 2 bases had no gene match.

The chain joins TRBV6-6 to TRBJ1-2; the D gene is possibly TRBD1 (5 bases). This CDR3 has 15 residues. CDR1 and CDR2 from the germline V gene are MNHNY and SVGAGI (reference sequence). The V gene lost 6 bases and the J gene lost 4 bases, with 18 bases spanning the gap. The CDR3: CASSKDTRRAYGYTF. Here the CDR3 DNA reads TGTGCCAGCAGCAAGGACACCAGGCGTGCCTATGGCTACACCTTC.

On this clone: The sample holds other DNA sequences that translate to the same CDR3. In nucleotides, the CDR3 is TGTGCCTGGGACAGCGGGGGTCGGGAGACCCAGTACTTC. Translated, it gives CAWDSGGRETQYF. The J gene is TRBJ2-5, the V gene TRBV30; 8 bases line up with TRBD2. Trimming at V came to 5 bases and at J to 5 bases, leaving 7 bases not matched to a gene. CDR1 is GTSNPN, CDR2 SVGIG, per germline (reference sequence). This CDR3 is built from 13 residues.

The J gene is TRBJ2-2, the V gene TRBV9, with D possibly TRBD1 on 6 matching bases. With 4 bases removed from V and 0 bases from J, the gap between germline ends came to 13 bases. This CDR3 contains 16 residues. The germline V gene has CDR1 SGDLS and CDR2 YYNGEE. CDR3 loop: CASSITGYTNTGELFF. CDR3 DNA: TGTGCCAGCAGCATTACAGGGTATACGAACACCGGGGAGCTGTTTTTT.

The rearrangement uses TRBV5-1 and TRBJ2-1; TRBD2 matches at 8 bases. This CDR3 is 17 amino acids long. V trimming: 3 bases; J trimming: 0 bases; junction bases outside the gene matches: 8. Germline CDR1 and CDR2: SGHRS and YFSETQ. The CDR3 DNA sequence: TGCGCCAGCAGCTCCCGAGCGGGGGAGGGCTCCTACAATGAGCAGTTCTTC. Translation: CASSSRAGEGSYNEQFF.

The chain couples TRBV12-3 or TRBV12-4 to TRBJ1-2; 8 bases align to TRBD1. This CDR3 is built from 13 residues. V shed 3 bases, J shed 6 bases, and the junction held 3 bases outside the gene matches. In DNA, the CDR3 is TGTGCCAGCAGTTTCGGACAGGGACATGGCTACACCTTC. As protein: CASSFGQGHGYTF.

The chain employs TRBV3-1 (or the pseudogene TRBV3-2) and TRBJ1-1; TRBD1 is a possible D gene (5 bases). Germline values: CDR1 LGHDT, CDR2 YNNKEL (reference sequence). V lost 2 bases and J 5 bases, leaving 15 bases between the germline ends. The CDR3 loop spans 15 amino acids. The DNA for the CDR3 is TGTGCCAGCAGCCAAAAATCGTCCGGGGGTACTGAAGCTTTCTTT. Translated, it gives CASSQKSSGGTEAFF.